This T cell receptor (beta chain) was captured in a study of breast tumors, draining lymph nodes, adjacent tissues. Study-wide results and caveats: Data fit most tumor T cells coming from lymph node, expanding in tumor.

This CDR3 region has 11 residues. Germline V lookup: CDR1 LGHNT, CDR2 FRNRAP. TCRdb re-called the multiplex PCR reads through MiXCR, storing one row per CDR3 protein. The table includes about 80,000 distinct CDR3 sequences, approximately 20% detected once. Axillary draining lymph nodes of breast cancer patients supplied the node samples. This clonotype was observed at least ten times. Its specificity is unknown. A junction boundary mismatches the germline segment, possibly from a read error. This TCR derives from a female donor with breast cancer. Some clones in this sample may be carry-over from other donors' samples. What was sequenced was axillary lymph node tissue. This rearrangement joins TRBV12-5 to TRBJ2-7, with D perhaps TRBD1 or TRBD2 (5 bases each). Here the CDR3 reads CASGLAGPPVF. For the CDR3, the DNA is TGTGCTAGTGGTTTGGCGGGACCTCCTGTCTTC.